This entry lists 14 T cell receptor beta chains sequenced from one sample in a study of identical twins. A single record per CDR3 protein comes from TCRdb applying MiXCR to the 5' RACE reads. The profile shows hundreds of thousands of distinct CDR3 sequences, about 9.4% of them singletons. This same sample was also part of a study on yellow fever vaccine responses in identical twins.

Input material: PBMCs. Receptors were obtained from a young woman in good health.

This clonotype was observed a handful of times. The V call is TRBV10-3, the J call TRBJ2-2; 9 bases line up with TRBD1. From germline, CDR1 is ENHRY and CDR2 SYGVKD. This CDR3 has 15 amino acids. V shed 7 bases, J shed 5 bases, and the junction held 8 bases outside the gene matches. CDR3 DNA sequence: TGTGCCATCACGAGAACGGGACAGGGAACCGGGGAGCTGTTTTTT. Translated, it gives CAITRTGQGTGELFF.

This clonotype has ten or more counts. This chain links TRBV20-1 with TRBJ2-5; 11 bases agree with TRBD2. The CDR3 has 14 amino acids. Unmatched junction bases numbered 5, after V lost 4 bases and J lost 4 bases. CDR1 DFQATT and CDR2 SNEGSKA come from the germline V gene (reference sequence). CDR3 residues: CSATISGRAETQYF. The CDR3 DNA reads TGCAGTGCTACGATTAGCGGGAGGGCAGAGACCCAGTACTTC.

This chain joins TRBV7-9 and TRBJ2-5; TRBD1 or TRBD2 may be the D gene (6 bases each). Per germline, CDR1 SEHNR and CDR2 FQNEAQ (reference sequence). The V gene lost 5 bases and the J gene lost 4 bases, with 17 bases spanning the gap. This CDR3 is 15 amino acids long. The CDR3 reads CASSPGGGIGETQYF. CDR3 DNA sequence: TGTGCCAGCAGCCCCGGAGGGGGGATAGGAGAGACCCAGTACTTC.

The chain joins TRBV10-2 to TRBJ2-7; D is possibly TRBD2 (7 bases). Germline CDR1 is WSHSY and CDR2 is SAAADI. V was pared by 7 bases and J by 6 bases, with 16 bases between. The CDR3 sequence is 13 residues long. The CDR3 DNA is TGCGCCAGCACGGGGGGCGCGACGGGCGAGCAGTACTTC. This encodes CASTGGATGEQYF.

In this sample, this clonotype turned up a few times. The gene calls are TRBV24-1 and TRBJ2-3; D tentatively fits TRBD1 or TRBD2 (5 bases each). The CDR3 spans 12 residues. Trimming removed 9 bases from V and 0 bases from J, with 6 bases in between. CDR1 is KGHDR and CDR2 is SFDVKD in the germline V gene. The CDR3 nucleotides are TGTGCCACCGAGGGGAGCACAGATACGCAGTATTTT. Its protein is CATEGSTDTQYF.

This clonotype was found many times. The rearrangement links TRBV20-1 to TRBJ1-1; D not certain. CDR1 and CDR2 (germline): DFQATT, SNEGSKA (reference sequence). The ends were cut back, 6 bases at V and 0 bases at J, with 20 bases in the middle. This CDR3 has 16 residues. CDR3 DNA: TGCAGTGCCACTACAGTAGATGTTTTAATGAACACTGAAGCTTTCTTT. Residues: CSATTVDVLMNTEAFF.

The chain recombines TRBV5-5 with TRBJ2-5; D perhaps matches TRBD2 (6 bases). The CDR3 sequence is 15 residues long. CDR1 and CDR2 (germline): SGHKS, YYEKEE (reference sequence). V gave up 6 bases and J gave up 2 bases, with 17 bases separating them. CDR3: CASTFSGVLQETQYF. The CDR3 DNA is TGTGCCAGCACCTTCTCGGGAGTGCTTCAAGAGACCCAGTACTTC.

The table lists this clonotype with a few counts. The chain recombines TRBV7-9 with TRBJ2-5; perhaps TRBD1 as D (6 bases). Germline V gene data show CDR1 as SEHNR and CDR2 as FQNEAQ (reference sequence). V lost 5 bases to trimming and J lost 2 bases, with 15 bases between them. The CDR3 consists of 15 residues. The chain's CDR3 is CASSHSERGQETQYF. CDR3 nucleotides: TGTGCCAGCAGCCACTCCGAGAGGGGGCAAGAGACCCAGTACTTC.

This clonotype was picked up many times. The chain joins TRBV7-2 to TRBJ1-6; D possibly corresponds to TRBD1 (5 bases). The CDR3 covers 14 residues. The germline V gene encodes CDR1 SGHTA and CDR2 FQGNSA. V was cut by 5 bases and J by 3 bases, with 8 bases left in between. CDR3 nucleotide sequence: TGTGCCAGCAGCGACAGTTTCTATAATTCACCCCTCCACTTT. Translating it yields CASSDSFYNSPLHF.

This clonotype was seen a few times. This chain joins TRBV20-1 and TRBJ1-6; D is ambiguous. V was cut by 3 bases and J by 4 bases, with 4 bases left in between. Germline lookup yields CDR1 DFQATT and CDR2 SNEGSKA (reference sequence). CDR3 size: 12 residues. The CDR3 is CSASKYNSPLHF. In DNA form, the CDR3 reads TGCAGTGCTAGCAAGTATAATTCACCCCTCCACTTT.

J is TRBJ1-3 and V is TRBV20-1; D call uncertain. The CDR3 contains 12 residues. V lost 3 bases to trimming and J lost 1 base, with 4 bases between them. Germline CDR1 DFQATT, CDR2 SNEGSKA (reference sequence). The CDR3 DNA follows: TGCAGTGCTAGCAGTTCTGGAAACACCATATATTTT. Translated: CSASSSGNTIYF.

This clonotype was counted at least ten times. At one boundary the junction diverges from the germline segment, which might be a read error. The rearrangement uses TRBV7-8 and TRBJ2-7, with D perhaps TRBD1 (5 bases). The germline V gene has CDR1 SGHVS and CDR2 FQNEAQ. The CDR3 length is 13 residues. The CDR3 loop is CASSLVEDRSLDF. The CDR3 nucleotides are TGTGCCAGCAGCTTAGTAGAAGACAGATCCTTAGACTTC.

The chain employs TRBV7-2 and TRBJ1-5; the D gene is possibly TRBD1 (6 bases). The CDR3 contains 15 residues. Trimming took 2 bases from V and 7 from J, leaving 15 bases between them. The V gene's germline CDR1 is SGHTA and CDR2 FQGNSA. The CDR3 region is CASSLQGILGQPQHF. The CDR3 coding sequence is TGTGCCAGCAGCTTACAGGGGATCTTAGGGCAGCCCCAGCATTTT.

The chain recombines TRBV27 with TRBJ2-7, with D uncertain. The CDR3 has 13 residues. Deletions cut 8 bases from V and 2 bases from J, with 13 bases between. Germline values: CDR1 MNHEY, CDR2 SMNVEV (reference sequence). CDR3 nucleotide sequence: TGTGCCAGCGGTCCAGCCTATACCTACGAGCAGTACTTC. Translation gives CASGPAYTYEQYF.